This record covers a single T cell receptor beta chain. The sample contains more than one DNA sequence encoding this CDR3. The source of the sample is a study of blood T cell repertoires in COVID-19. Sequencing was performed with immunoSEQ multiplex PCR; in TCRdb, only in-frame clones are kept and a portion is missing. The sample holds approximately 190,000 clones, less than 90% seen once. The CDR3 is 12 amino acids. V was pared by 7 bases and J by 1 base, with 4 bases between. Specimen: peripheral blood. The receptor was derived from a human donor in a cohort sampled during active COVID-19. The chain combines TRBV12-3 or TRBV12-4 with TRBJ2-2, with D uncertain. CDR3 residues: CASNRNTGELFF. The CDR3 DNA is TGTGCCAGCAACAGGAACACCGGGGAGCTGTTTTTT.